The clone carrying this T cell receptor (beta chain) has only a few counts. The antigen is not known. The CDR3 length is 14 residues. Germline V gene lookup returns CDR1 SEHNR and CDR2 FQNEAQ (reference sequence). V lost 0 bases and J 2 bases, leaving 8 bases between the germline ends. The data originate from a study of metastatic and nonmetastatic thyroid tumors. Thyroid surgery was preceded by no treatment in any patient. Study-wide points: Malignant thyroid tumors reportedly exceeded benign nodules significantly in TCR beta diversity, with the difference appearing in blood and tumor.

TCRdb re-analyzed the PCR reads through MiXCR. The table lists 35,000 to 45,000 clones, about 26% of them singletons. The source is a male donor with papillary thyroid cancer or a benign thyroid nodule (not recorded which). Some clones in this sample may be carry-over from other donors' samples. Source material: blood. This rearrangement joins TRBV7-9 to TRBJ2-7; D unresolved. The CDR3 DNA reads TGTGCCAGCAGCTTAGCTTTCAGCACCTACGAGCAGTACTTC. It translates to CASSLAFSTYEQYF.